This T cell receptor beta chain stems from a study of blood T cell repertoires in COVID-19. The repertoire was sequenced with immunoSEQ multiplex PCR; TCRdb's copy has only in-frame clones and lacks some. The sample records roughly 290,000 clones, over 75% being singletons. On this clone: Other nucleotide sequences in the sample specify the same CDR3.

Germline V CDR1 and CDR2: MNHNS, SASEGT. Trimming removed 3 bases at V and 4 bases at J, with 7 bases between. The CDR3 sequence is 12 residues long. The receptor was isolated from a woman aged 30 to 39 who had recovered from COVID-19. Sequences were obtained from PBMCs or T cells enriched from blood (not recorded which). The chain recombines TRBV6-1 with TRBJ2-7, with D perhaps matching TRBD2 (5 bases). The CDR3 bases are TGTGCCAGCAGTGAGCGCGGGTACGAGCAGTACTTC. This encodes CASSERGYEQYF.